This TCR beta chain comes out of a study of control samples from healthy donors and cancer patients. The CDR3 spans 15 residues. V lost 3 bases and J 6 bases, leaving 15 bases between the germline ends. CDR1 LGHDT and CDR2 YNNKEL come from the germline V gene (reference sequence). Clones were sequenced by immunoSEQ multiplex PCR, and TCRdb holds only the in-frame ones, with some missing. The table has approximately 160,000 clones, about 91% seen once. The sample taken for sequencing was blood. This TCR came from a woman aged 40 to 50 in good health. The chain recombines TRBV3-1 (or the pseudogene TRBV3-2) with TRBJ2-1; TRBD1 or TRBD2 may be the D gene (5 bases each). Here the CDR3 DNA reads TGTGCCAGCAGCCAGGCAGGGACGTATCTCAATGAGCAGTTCTTC. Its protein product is CASSQAGTYLNEQFF.